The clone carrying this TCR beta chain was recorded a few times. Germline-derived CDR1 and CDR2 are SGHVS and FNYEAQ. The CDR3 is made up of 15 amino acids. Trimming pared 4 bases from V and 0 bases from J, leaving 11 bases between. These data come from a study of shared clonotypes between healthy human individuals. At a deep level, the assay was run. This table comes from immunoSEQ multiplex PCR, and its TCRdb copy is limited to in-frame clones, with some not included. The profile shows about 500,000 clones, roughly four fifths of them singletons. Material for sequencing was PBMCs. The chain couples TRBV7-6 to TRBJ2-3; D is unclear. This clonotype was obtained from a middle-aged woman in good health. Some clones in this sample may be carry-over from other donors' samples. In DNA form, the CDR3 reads TGTGCCAGCAGCTCTTTACAGCTTAGCACAGATACGCAGTATTTT. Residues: CASSSLQLSTDTQYF. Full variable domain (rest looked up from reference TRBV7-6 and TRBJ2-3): GAGVSQSPRYKVTKRGQDVALRCDPISGHVSLYWYRQALGQGPEFLTYFNYEAQQDKSGLPNDRFSAERPEGSISTLTIQRTEQRDSAMYRCASSSLQLSTDTQYFGPGTRLTVL.